This T cell receptor beta chain was captured by sequencing in a study of cytomegalovirus exposure and HLA in healthy donors (dated 2017 in TCRdb). Regarding the study in general: According to an earlier analysis of 550 to 750 of the donors, 200 million or so T cells yielded over 90 million unique TCR beta sequences and 276 Gb of sequence data. The aim of the study was to test whether cataloging public T cell receptors could identify signatures of past pathogen exposure. Around 300 gigabases of sequencing data and approximately 85 million unique TCR sequences were included in an early release covering several hundred HLA-typed donors. To predict cytomegalovirus infection status, the study combined high-throughput TCR immunosequencing, statistical association of individual TCRs with disease status, and machine learning. A separate validation cohort of roughly 120 different subjects was used in addition to the roughly 640-subject first cohort. HLA typing covered class I and class II loci at four-digit resolution. Donor age, sex, ethnicity and CMV serostatus were compiled together with the repertoire data. Because of strong linkage in the cohort, five DR-DQ haplotypes were treated as single units for association and clustering. An earlier analysis of around 540 of the donors applied high-throughput TCR beta sequencing to assess whether each TCR beta V gene segment acted as functional or pseudogenic. Genome-wide SNP genotypes for about 60% of the 666 donors were used in a later genetic analysis, which treated that subset as a discovery cohort. On average, around 230,000 unique TCR beta nucleotide sequences were sequenced per donor among more than 350 genotyped donors of the cohort, with roughly a sixth of those sequences being non-productive. Typing coverage differed by locus: A, B, C, DRB1 and DQB1 were typed in roughly 620-630 donors, DQA1 in about 510, DPA1 in nearly 610, and DPB1 in 472. In the later analysis, no new phenotypic data were used to find candidate immune exposures; instead, reliance was placed on TCR beta sequences and their occurrence across donors. The study profiled the T cell repertoires of 550 to 700 subjects by immunosequencing and related them to cytomegalovirus serostatus. Every repertoire in the discovery cohort had been generated on one and the same sequencing platform. Among the roughly 430 genotyped donors, 81% belonged to the genetic ancestry cluster associated with self-reported Caucasian donors. A later analysis re-examined previously published TCR beta repertoires from several hundred donors and added high-resolution HLA genotyping to investigate patterns of TCR occurrence.

Overall results and qualifications from the work: Because counts were too low, roughly 17 rarely observed V segments, including chromosome 9 orphons, were left out of the earlier analysis of over 550 of the donors. A cluster of highly shared sequence variants was judged likely to be a technical artifact of the sequencing pipeline. In this cohort, only TCR beta chains were sequenced, and detectable features were limited by the absence of alpha or paired-chain data. Linkage disequilibrium might explain the correlated functional status among segregating V segments, but an unknown experimental factor could not be excluded. At a false discovery rate of 0.05, a later analysis linked fewer than 20,000 TCR beta sequences to specific HLA alleles. A further reported finding was that TCR beta sequences accurately predicted the HLA-A and HLA-B alleles for most subjects in the first cohort. A later genetic analysis associated a missense DCLRE1C variant with V-gene and J-gene trimming of TCR beta chains, and an independent cohort replicated the association. Three of the identified cytomegalovirus-associated TCR beta chains were confirmed in vitro to be specific for cytomegalovirus antigens. CMV serostatus was the only immune exposure information available for the cohort. Several of the top co-occurrence clusters appeared to be linked to parvovirus B19, influenza, CMV and Epstein-Barr virus, according to a later analysis. A later analysis found that TCR association rates varied across HLA loci, with DRB1 alleles showing the most associated TCRs and HLA-C alleles the fewest. According to a later genetic analysis, donors in an Asian-associated ancestry cluster had fewer N-insertions in productive TCRs than the approximately 670-donor mean. In a later analysis, most CMV-associated TCR beta chains were found to appear HLA-restricted, with HLA associations seemingly driven largely by CMV exposure. A later analysis found that HLA-associated TCR beta chains were more clonally expanded and had lower generation probabilities than equally common non-associated chains. The presence/absence analyses assumed that sequencing depth was roughly uniform across donors, and that assumption may not be true. It was suggested by the authors that the approach could potentially be generalized to other disease states and immunological phenotypes. Most TCR sequences were observed very rarely across donors, whereas some public TCRs were present in many individuals. Some IMGT-functional V segments, including TRBV6-2 and TRBV6-3, could not be distinguished by the 87-base-pair reads and were therefore excluded. Because HLA typing was missing for some donors at each locus, association tests included only the typed subset. Cytomegalovirus status was reported to be diagnosed by the classifier with high specificity and sensitivity in both the original and validation cohorts. Strong co-occurrence of HLA alleles, especially DR and DQ, made assigning TCR associations to individual alleles difficult. The study gave a list of 150 to 200 TCR beta chains associated with cytomegalovirus. Broadly in line with IMGT annotations, most TCR beta V segments showed up in productive rearrangements about 90% or about 30% of the time in an earlier analysis of several hundred of the donors.

Libraries came from the immunoSEQ multiplex PCR assay. A mixture of 60 forward primers for TCR Vbeta segments and 13 reverse primers for TCR Jbeta segments was used in the multiplex PCR. The CDR3 region of rearranged TCR beta genes was amplified from genomic DNA by a multiplex PCR assay. The Illumina HiSeq System was used to sequence the amplified TCR beta libraries as 87-base-pair reads. From the authors' description of their analysis: In a later analysis, tens of millions of unique TCR beta chains were counted across the 500 to 700 repertoires, and approximately 11 million of these chains were shared by at least two donors. Raw reads were error-corrected and collapsed into unique sequences by a nearest-neighbor algorithm in which closely related sequences were merged to remove PCR and sequencing errors. V, D and J gene segments were assigned by aligning CDR3 sequences to IMGT reference sequences. For a sequence to be retained, a match of at least six nucleotides was required to both a V gene segment and a J gene segment. A rearrangement was called productive if the CDR3 had no stop codons and remained in frame with V and J, and every other rearrangement was called non-productive. CDR3 was defined by IMGT convention, running from the second conserved V-encoded cysteine to the conserved J-encoded phenylalanine. Sequences without an unambiguous match to a single V gene segment were excluded from the earlier analysis of approximately 560 of the donors. In an earlier analysis of approximately 590 of the donors, a V segment was called functional when productive rearrangements were above 56.7%, and segregating when the standard deviation between donors exceeded 5%. A statistical classification framework was built to diagnose cytomegalovirus status from the catalog of TCR beta chain sequences. In a later analysis, V and J genes were assigned by comparing TCR nucleotide sequences against IMGT/GENE-DB human TR gene sequences. The TCRdist pipeline was used in a later analysis to assign CDR3 sequences and most-parsimonious VDJ recombination scenarios. In a later analysis, each TCR beta chain was defined by its CDR3 amino acid sequence together with its V-gene family, and reads without a unique V-gene family were excluded. In a later analysis, approximately 640 highly shared, low-generation-probability nucleotide sequences were removed to address suspected cross-contamination and a sequencing artifact. A later analysis calculated a clonal expansion index for each public chain from normalized within-repertoire ranks of inferred template counts. A later analysis computed generation probabilities with a VDJ recombination model fitted to out-of-frame rearrangements, and checked the results against IGoR. In a later analysis, hypergeometric tests were used to score TCR-TCR, TCR-HLA and TCR-CMV co-occurrence, with a repertoire-size bias correction applied to TCR pairs. In a later analysis, false discovery rates were estimated by permuting HLA or CMV assignments 20 times. In a later analysis, co-occurring TCRs were grouped using DBSCAN, and TCRdist sequence similarity was added for clustering within HLA-allele-positive subsets. For co-occurrence clustering, repertoires with fewer than 30,000 or more than 120,000 public chains were excluded, along with 5 or 6 repertoires with anomalous nucleotide sharing. TCRdb provides this immuneACCESS table in a form limited to in-frame rearrangements. Some clones are lacking; in checked studies, under half of them reflect an unresolved V gene, and why the rest are absent is not known. V, J and clone size reflect that table, while D and trimming were determined from the DNA. For this sample there are 130,000 to 150,000 clones; 70% to 80% appear just once. The ten biggest clones cover around 2.5% of the sample.

The cohort comprised 670 or so healthy bone marrow donors. All cohort members were sampled while nominally healthy, although unrecorded immune exposures were likely present. The donor tested CMV seropositive, placing the donor among the roughly 270 seropositive members of the cohort. Each donor provided a peripheral blood sample, and peripheral blood mononuclear cells were used for TCR beta sequencing. The Qiagen DNeasy Blood Extraction Kit was used to extract genomic DNA from the blood cell samples. V is trimmed back by 5 bases and J by 10 bases, and the junction contains 14 bases that no gene match accounts for. From its cysteine to its phenylalanine, the CDR3 spans 14 amino acids. Just the 42-base CDR3 DNA is kept, in frame starting at base 1. CDR1 and CDR2 are drawn from the germline V gene: SGHTS, YDEGEE. Of note for this clone: What antigen it recognizes has not been identified. Within one base of it there is no much larger clone, and no base qualities were kept.

The chain couples TRBV5-8 to TRBJ1-1, with TRBD1 identical over 7 junction bases. The sequenced material came from PBMCs. This TCR was recovered from a woman younger than 35 in good health and CMV-seropositive. The sequenced DNA is TGTGCCAGCAGGGAGACAGGGAGTATGTCGGGAGCTTTCTTT. Translated, it reads CASRETGSMSGAFF.